The 13 T cell receptor beta chains in this list originate from one sample, sequenced in a study of T cells after yellow fever vaccination. TCRdb re-derived calls from the 5' RACE reads in MiXCR, one entry per CDR3 protein. This sample yields some 350,000 distinct CDR3 sequences, of which around 4.1% are seen a single time; around 24% belongs to the top ten. Material: PBMCs, obtained 5 days after the yellow fever booster vaccination. The origin of the receptors is a man younger than 30 who received the YFV17D yellow fever vaccine.

This clonotype was detected a few times. The rearrangement uses TRBV15 and TRBJ2-7, with D uncertain. Germline V lookup: CDR1 LNHNV, CDR2 YYDKDF (reference sequence). The CDR3 totals 13 residues. Trimming removed 0 bases from V and 6 bases from J, with 9 bases in between. CDR3: CATSRDLGSEQYV. The CDR3 coding sequence is TGTGCCACCAGCAGAGATTTAGGATCCGAGCAGTACGTC.

This clonotype was detected a few times. The V call is TRBV25-1, the J call TRBJ2-7; D perhaps matches TRBD1 (5 bases). Trimming removed 6 bases from V and 4 bases from J, with 10 bases in between. Germline loops: CDR1 MGHDK, CDR2 SYGVNS. The CDR3 extends over 12 amino acids. In DNA, the CDR3 is TGTGCCAGCAGAGAAGGGGCTTACGAGCAGTACTTC. Translated, it gives CASREGAYEQYF.

This clonotype was seen a handful of times. The genes are TRBV20-1 and TRBJ2-3, with no clear D. Germline loops: CDR1 DFQATT, CDR2 SNEGSKA (reference sequence). Trimming took off 1 base at V and 2 bases at J, with 7 bases between the two ends. CDR3 length: 13 amino acids. This CDR3 is CSARGTFTDTQYF. The CDR3 coding sequence is TGCAGTGCTAGAGGGACCTTCACAGATACGCAGTATTTT.

This chain uses TRBV7-2 with TRBJ2-1, with 10 bases aligning to TRBD2. The V gene end was trimmed by 3 bases and the J gene end by 10 bases; junction bases not matched to a gene: 6. The CDR3 covers 14 residues. Germline V gives CDR1 SGHTA, CDR2 FQGNSA. The CDR3 DNA reads as TGTGCCAGCAGCTTCCCTAGCGGGGGACAGGAGCAGTTCTTC. Amino acids: CASSFPSGGQEQFF.

This clonotype was seen a few times. The chain links TRBV10-3 to TRBJ2-3; 8 bases are shared with TRBD2. V lost 5 bases and J lost 4; bases outside the gene matches: 5. The V gene's germline CDR1 is ENHRY and CDR2 SYGVKD. This CDR3 is built from 14 residues. The CDR3 region is CAISRAGVSDTQYF. CDR3 in DNA: TGTGCCATCAGTAGAGCGGGGGTCTCAGATACGCAGTATTTT.

This rearrangement joins TRBV6-2 or TRBV6-3 to TRBJ2-1, with D perhaps matching TRBD1 (6 bases). Germline V gene lookup returns CDR1 MNHEY and CDR2 SVGEGT. V lost 4 bases, J lost 7 bases, and 14 bases lay in between. The CDR3 covers 14 residues. CDR3 DNA sequence: TGTGCCAGCAGTTGGGGACACTTGGGAAATGAGCAGTTCTTC. This gives the protein CASSWGHLGNEQFF.

V gene TRBV7-2 combines with J gene TRBJ2-3; tentatively, D is TRBD1 or TRBD2 (7 bases each). The CDR3 runs 17 residues. Germline V gene sequence: CDR1 SGHTA, CDR2 FQGNSA. V lost 3 bases and J 3 bases, leaving 19 bases between the germline ends. CDR3 nucleotides: TGTGCCAGCAGCTTCCAGGGGGGAGGGGAATGGACAGATACGCAGTATTTT. Translating it yields CASSFQGGGEWTDTQYF.

This clonotype was found many times. J is TRBJ1-2 and V is TRBV10-3; the D is unclear. Germline CDR1 ENHRY, CDR2 SYGVKD. The CDR3 runs to 14 residues. V was clipped by 0 bases and J by 6 bases, with 11 bases between them. This CDR3 reads CAISESPRTNGYTF. Here the CDR3 DNA reads TGTGCCATCAGTGAGTCGCCAAGGACGAATGGCTACACCTTC.

This clonotype turned up a few times. The CDR3 DNA reads TGTGCCAGCAGTAGTAACTCGAGGACAGATACGCAGTATTTT. This sequence encodes CASSSNSRTDTQYF. V and J are TRBV6-5 and TRBJ2-3; D call uncertain. The CDR3 runs 14 residues. V was trimmed by 5 bases and J by 3 bases, leaving 12 bases between them. The germline gives CDR1 MNHEY, CDR2 SVGAGI.

This clonotype was seen many times. This chain connects TRBV24-1 to TRBJ2-3; 7 bases align to TRBD2. Germline CDR1 KGHDR, CDR2 SFDVKD. V shed 9 bases, J shed 2 bases, and the junction held 10 bases outside the gene matches. This CDR3 has 15 residues. The CDR3 region has the DNA TGTGCCACCGCCTCCGGGGCGGGGGACACAGATACGCAGTATTTT. Its protein product is CATASGAGDTDTQYF.

The J gene is TRBJ2-7, the V gene TRBV5-1; D possibly uses TRBD1 or TRBD2 (5 bases each). The CDR3 totals 14 residues. CDR1 is SGHRS and CDR2 is YFSETQ in the germline V gene. Trimming removed 3 bases at V and 4 bases at J, with 14 bases between. The CDR3 nucleotides are TGCGCCAGCAGCTCTCTCCGGGACGGGTACGAGCAGTACTTC. Protein product: CASSSLRDGYEQYF.

This clonotype has ten or more counts. This chain joins TRBV6-2 or TRBV6-3 and TRBJ2-7, with 12 bases that match TRBD2. Looked up from germline, CDR1 is MNHEY and CDR2 is SVGEGT. V gave up 5 bases and J gave up 9 bases; unmatched junction bases: 8. CDR3 length equals 14 residues. DNA for the CDR3: TGTGCCAGCAGTACCACTAGCGGGGGGCCCAGGCAGTACTTC. Its protein product is CASSTTSGGPRQYF.

This clonotype was observed at least ten times. The J gene is TRBJ1-2, the V gene TRBV10-3; possibly TRBD1 for D (5 bases). Germline CDR1 and CDR2: ENHRY and SYGVKD. The V and J ends lost 6 bases and 1 base respectively, with 9 bases between them. This CDR3 region has 13 residues. The DNA for the CDR3 is TGTGCCATCAGGGGGACTGATAACTATGGCTACACCTTC. Protein product: CAIRGTDNYGYTF.